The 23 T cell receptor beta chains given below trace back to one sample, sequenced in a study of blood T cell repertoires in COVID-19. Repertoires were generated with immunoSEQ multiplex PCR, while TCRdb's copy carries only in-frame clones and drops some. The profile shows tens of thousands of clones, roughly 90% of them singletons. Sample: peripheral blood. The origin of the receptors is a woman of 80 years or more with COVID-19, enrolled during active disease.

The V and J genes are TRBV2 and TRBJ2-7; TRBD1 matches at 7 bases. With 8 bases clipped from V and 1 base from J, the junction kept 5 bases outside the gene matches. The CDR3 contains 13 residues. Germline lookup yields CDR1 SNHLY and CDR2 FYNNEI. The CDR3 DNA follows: TGTGCCAGCCGGGACAGTGGGTCCTACGAGCAGTACTTC. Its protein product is CASRDSGSYEQYF.

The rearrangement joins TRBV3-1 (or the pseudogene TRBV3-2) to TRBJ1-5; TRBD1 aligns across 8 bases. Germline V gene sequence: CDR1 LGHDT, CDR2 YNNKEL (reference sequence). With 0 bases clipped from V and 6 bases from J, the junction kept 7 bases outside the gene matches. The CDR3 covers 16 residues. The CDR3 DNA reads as TGTGCCAGCAGCCAAGATCCTCCAGGGGGCGGTCAGCCCCAGCATTTT. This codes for CASSQDPPGGGQPQHF.

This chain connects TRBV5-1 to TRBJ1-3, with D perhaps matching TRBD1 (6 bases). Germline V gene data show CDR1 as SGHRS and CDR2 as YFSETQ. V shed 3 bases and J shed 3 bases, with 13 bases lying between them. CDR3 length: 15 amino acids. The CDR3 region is CASSSTGLGGNTIYF. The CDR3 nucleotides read TGCGCCAGCAGCTCAACAGGGCTGGGTGGAAACACCATATATTTT.

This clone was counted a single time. The chain's CDR3 is CASSPLVEGNEQFF. CDR3 sequence (DNA): TGCGCCAGCAGCCCCCTCGTGGAGGGCAATGAGCAGTTCTTC. The chain employs TRBV5-1 and TRBJ2-1, with a weak D call TRBD2 (6 bases). This CDR3 region has 14 residues. From germline, CDR1 is SGHRS and CDR2 YFSETQ. V was shortened by 4 bases and J by 6 bases, with 14 bases between the two germline ends.

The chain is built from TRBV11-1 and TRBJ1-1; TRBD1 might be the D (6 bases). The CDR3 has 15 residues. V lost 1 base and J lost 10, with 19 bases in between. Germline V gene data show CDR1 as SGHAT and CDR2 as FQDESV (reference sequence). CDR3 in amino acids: CASSLGSTDSRGAFF. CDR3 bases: TGTGCCAGCAGCTTAGGCTCCACGGACAGCCGGGGAGCTTTCTTT.

Here the CDR3 DNA reads TGTGCCTGGAGCTGGGAGCAAGAGACCCAGTACTTC. It yields the protein CAWSWEQETQYF. The genes are TRBV30 and TRBJ2-5; tentatively, D is TRBD2 (5 bases). V lost 3 bases to trimming and J lost 2 bases, with 7 bases between them. Germline values: CDR1 GTSNPN, CDR2 SVGIG (reference sequence). The CDR3 contains 12 residues.

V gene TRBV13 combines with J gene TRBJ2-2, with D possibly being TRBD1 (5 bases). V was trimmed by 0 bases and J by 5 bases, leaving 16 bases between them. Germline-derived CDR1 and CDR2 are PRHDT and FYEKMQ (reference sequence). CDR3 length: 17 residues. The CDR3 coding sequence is TGTGCCAGCAGCTTAGGCAGGCGGACAAGAGAAACCGGGGAGCTGTTTTTT. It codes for CASSLGRRTRETGELFF.

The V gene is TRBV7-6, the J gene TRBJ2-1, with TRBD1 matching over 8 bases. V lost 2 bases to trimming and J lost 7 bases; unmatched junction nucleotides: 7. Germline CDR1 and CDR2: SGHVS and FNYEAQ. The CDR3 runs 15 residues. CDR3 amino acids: CASSLLPDRVNEQFF. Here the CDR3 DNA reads TGTGCCAGCAGCTTACTCCCGGACAGGGTTAATGAGCAGTTCTTC.

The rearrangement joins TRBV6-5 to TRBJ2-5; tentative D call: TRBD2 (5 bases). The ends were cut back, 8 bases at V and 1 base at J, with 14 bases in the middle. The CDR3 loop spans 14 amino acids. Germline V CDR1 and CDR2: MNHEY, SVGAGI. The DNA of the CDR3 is TGTGCCAGCGGGAGTAGTACAATCCAAGAGACCCAGTACTTC. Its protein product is CASGSSTIQETQYF.

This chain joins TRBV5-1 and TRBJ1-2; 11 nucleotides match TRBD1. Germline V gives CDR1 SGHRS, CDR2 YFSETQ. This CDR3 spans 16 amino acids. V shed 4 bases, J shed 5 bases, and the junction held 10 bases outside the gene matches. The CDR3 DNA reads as TGCGCCAGCAGCCCCGCCGGGACAGGGGGAATTTATGGCTACACCTTC. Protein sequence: CASSPAGTGGIYGYTF.

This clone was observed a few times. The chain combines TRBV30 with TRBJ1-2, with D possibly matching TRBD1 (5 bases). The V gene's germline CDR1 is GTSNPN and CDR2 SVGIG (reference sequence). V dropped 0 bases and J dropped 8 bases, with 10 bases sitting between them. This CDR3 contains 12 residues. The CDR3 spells CAWSVQVEGYTF. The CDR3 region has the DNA TGTGCCTGGAGTGTACAGGTGGAAGGCTACACCTTC.

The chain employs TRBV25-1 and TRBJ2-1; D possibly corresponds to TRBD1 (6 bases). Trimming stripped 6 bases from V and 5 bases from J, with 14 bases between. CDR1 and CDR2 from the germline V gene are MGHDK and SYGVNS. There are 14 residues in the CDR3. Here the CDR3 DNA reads TGTGCCAGCAGGAATCAGGGGACCCACAATGAGCAGTTCTTC. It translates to CASRNQGTHNEQFF.

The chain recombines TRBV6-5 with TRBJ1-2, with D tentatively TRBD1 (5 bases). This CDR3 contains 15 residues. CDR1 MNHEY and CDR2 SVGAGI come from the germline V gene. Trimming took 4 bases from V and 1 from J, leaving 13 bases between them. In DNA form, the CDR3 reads TGTGCCAGCAGTTCCTTGACCGGGGGTAACTATGGCTACACCTTC. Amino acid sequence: CASSSLTGGNYGYTF.

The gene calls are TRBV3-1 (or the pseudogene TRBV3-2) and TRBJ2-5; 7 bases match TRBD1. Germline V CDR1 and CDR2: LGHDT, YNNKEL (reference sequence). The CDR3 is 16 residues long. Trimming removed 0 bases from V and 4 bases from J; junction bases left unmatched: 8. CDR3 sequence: CASSQDKSRGRETQYF. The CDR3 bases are TGTGCCAGCAGCCAAGATAAATCGAGGGGGCGAGAGACCCAGTACTTC.

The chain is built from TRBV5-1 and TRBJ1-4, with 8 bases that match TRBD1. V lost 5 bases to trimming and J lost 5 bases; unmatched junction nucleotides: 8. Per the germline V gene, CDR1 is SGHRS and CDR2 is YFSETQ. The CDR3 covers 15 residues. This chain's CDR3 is CASRSTGDPNEKLFF. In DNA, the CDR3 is TGCGCCAGCAGATCGACAGGGGACCCCAATGAAAAACTGTTTTTT.

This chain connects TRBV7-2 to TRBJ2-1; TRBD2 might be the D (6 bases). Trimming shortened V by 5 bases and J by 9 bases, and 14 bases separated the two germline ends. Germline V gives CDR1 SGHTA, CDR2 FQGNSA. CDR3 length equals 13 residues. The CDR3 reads CASSPHLGGEQFF. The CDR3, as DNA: TGTGCCAGCAGCCCCCATTTGGGAGGTGAGCAGTTCTTC.

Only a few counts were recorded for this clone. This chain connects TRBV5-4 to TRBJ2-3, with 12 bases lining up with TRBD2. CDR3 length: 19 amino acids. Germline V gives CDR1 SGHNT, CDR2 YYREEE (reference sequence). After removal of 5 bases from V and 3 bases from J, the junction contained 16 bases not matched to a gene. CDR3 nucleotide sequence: TGTGCCAGCAGGCATATCCCTAGCGGGGGGGGAGTGCGGACAGATACGCAGTATTTT. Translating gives CASRHIPSGGGVRTDTQYF.

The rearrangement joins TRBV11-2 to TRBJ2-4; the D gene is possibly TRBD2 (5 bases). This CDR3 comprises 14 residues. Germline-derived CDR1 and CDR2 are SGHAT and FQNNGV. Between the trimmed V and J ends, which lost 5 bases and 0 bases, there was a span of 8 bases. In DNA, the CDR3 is TGTGCCAGCAGCCCCGGGGTAGCCAAAAACATTCAGTACTTC. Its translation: CASSPGVAKNIQYF.

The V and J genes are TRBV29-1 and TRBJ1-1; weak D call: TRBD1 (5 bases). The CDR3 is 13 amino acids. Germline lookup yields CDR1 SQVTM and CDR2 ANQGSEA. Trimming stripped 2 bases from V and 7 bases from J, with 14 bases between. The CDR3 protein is CSVESQGRGEAFF. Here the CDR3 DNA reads TGCAGCGTTGAATCGCAGGGTAGGGGTGAAGCTTTCTTT.

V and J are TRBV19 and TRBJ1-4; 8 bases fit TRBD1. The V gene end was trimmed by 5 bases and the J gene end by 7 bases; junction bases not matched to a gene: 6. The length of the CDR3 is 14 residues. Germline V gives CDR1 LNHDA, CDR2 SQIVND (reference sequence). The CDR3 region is CASSDRTGTEKLFF. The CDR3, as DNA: TGTGCCAGTAGTGATCGGACAGGGACTGAAAAACTGTTTTTT.

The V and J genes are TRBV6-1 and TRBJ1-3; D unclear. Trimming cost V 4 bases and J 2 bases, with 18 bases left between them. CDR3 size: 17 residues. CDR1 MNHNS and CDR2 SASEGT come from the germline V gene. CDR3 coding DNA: TGTGCCAGCAGTGCCACCCCGACTCGGGGAGCTGGAAACACCATATATTTT. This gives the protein CASSATPTRGAGNTIYF.

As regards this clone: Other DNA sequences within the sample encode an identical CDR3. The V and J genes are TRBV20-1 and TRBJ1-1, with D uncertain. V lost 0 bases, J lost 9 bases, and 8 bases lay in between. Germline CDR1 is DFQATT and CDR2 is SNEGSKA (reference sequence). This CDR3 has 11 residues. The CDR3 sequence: CSARDQAQAFF. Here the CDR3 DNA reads TGCAGTGCTAGAGATCAAGCCCAAGCTTTCTTT.

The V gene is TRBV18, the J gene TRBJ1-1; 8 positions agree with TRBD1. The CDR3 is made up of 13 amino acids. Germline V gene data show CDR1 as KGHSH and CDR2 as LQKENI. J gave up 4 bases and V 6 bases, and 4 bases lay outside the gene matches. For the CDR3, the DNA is TGTGCCAGCTCCCGGACAGGGAGCACTGAAGCTTTCTTT. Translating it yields CASSRTGSTEAFF. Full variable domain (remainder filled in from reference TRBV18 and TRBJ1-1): NAGVMQNPRHLVRRRGQEARLRCSPMKGHSHVYWYRQLPEEGLKFMVYLQKENIIDESGMPKERFSAEFPKEGPSILRIQQVVRGDSAAYFCASSRTGSTEAFFGQGTRLTVV.